This T cell receptor beta chain was captured in a study of blood T cell repertoires in COVID-19. On the study more broadly: Specimens from acute and convalescent COVID-19 originated in the United States, Italy and Spain.

In the source study's methods: Amplification from reference gene primers served as the basis for estimated nucleated cell counts. The method was immunoSEQ multiplex PCR; TCRdb's version includes in-frame clones alone and lacks a portion of them. The V and J calls and the clone size are those of that table, but D and trimming were determined from the DNA. The repertoire holds under 300,000 clones, with over 80% as singletons. Germline V CDR1 and CDR2: SGHAT, FQNNGV. The CDR3 length is 17 residues. V shed 3 bases and J shed 0 bases, with 12 bases lying between them. This study enrolled people aged about 18 to 95 from approximately 24 US geographic areas. Cohorts were based on clinical histories the participants reported.

The sequenced material came from PBMCs or T cells enriched from blood (not recorded which). The clonotype comes from a woman aged 18 to 35 who had recovered from COVID-19. The chain is built from TRBV11-2 and TRBJ1-6, with a tentative D call TRBD1 (6 bases). The CDR3: CASSLTGTSSYNSPLHF. CDR3 DNA sequence: TGTGCCAGCAGCTTGACAGGCACAAGCTCCTATAATTCACCCCTCCACTTT. The full variable domain, rest sourced from reference TRBV11-2 and TRBJ1-6, is EAGVAQSPRYKIIEKRQSVAFWCNPISGHATLYWYQQILGQGPKLLIQFQNNGVVDDSQLPKDRFSAERLKGVDSTLKIQPAKLEDSAVYLCASSLTGTSSYNSPLHFGNGTRLTVT.